Presented here are 5 T cell receptor beta chains from one specimen sequenced in a study of OX40 agonist ivuxolimab in advanced cancers. Method: immunoSEQ multiplex PCR; TCRdb's copy keeps in-frame clones and lacks some. The table includes 150,000 to 170,000 clones, approximately 94% detected once. The sequencing here drew on CD4+ or CD8+ T cells sorted from blood, taken in a trial of the OX40 agonist ivuxolimab. These receptor sequences come from an adult with an advanced solid tumor such as melanoma, head and neck, liver or kidney cancer.

The V call is TRBV7-2, the J call TRBJ1-6; no clear D. Germline V gene sequence: CDR1 SGHTA, CDR2 FQGNSA. This CDR3 has 13 residues. V lost 5 bases, J lost 11 bases, and 13 bases lay in between. CDR3 nucleotides: TGTGCCAGCAGCCCCCGAGGGTTTACACCCCTCCACTTT. Encoded protein: CASSPRGFTPLHF.

The chain combines TRBV15 with TRBJ2-3; D unresolved. The CDR3 totals 14 residues. With 4 bases removed from V and 2 bases from J, the gap between germline ends came to 10 bases. Germline CDR1 is LNHNV and CDR2 is YYDKDF (reference sequence). The CDR3 region is CATSKSPFTDTQYF. CDR3 coding DNA: TGTGCCACCAGCAAGAGCCCTTTCACAGATACGCAGTATTTT.

The genes are TRBV28 and TRBJ1-5, with TRBD1 identical over 10 bases. V lost 5 bases to trimming and J lost 4 bases; unmatched junction nucleotides: 5. The CDR3 length is 15 residues. Germline lookup yields CDR1 MDHEN and CDR2 SYDVKM. The CDR3 DNA reads TGTGCCAGCAGTGACAGGGGGCGGAGTAATCAGCCCCAGCATTTT. This sequence encodes CASSDRGRSNQPQHF.

The chain uses TRBV5-8 and TRBJ1-2; D might be TRBD1 (6 bases). Trimming cost V 2 bases and J 3 bases, with 14 bases left between them. Germline V CDR1 and CDR2: SGHTS, YDEGEE. The CDR3 extends over 15 amino acids. The CDR3 nucleotides read TGTGCCAGCAGCTTCGGACAGTTGGTGTACTATGGCTACACCTTC. Amino acids: CASSFGQLVYYGYTF.

The rearrangement joins TRBV11-2 to TRBJ2-7; 7 bases fit TRBD1. Germline assignment: CDR1 SGHAT and CDR2 FQNNGV. Unmatched junction bases numbered 8, after V lost 4 bases and J lost 5 bases. This CDR3 spans 14 amino acids. The CDR3 sequence: CASSSLTGVHEQYF. CDR3 in DNA: TGTGCCAGCAGCTCACTAACAGGGGTCCACGAGCAGTACTTC.